This T cell receptor beta chain was sequenced in a study of identical twins. Study-wide results and caveats: Models underestimated TCR alpha sharing (out-of-frame) in monozygotic twins. Cord blood's abundant beta clonotypes had fewer insertions, unlike memory repertoires.

Template switching added a universal primer binding site, and final cDNA carried unique molecular identifiers. TCRdb re-called the 5' RACE reads with MiXCR, one entry per CDR3 protein. The data contain approximately 620,000 distinct CDR3 sequences, around 8.3% of them singletons. Trimming took 1 base from V and 4 from J; bases not matched to a gene: 3. Germline values: CDR1 DFQATT, CDR2 SNEGSKA (reference sequence). This CDR3 has 14 residues. Notes on this clonotype: Its antigen is as yet unknown.

These same data were also listed under a study on yellow fever vaccine responses in identical twins. Per that study: Twin vaccine T cell responses reportedly seemed partly convergent, partly personalized.

The genes are TRBV20-1 and TRBJ2-2, with TRBD2 identical over 7 bases. The sequencing input was PBMCs. The clonotype originates from a woman between 18 and 29 years old in good health. CDR3 protein: CSARVGGSTGELFF. CDR3 nucleotide sequence: TGCAGTGCTAGAGTCGGGGGGAGCACCGGGGAGCTGTTTTTT.